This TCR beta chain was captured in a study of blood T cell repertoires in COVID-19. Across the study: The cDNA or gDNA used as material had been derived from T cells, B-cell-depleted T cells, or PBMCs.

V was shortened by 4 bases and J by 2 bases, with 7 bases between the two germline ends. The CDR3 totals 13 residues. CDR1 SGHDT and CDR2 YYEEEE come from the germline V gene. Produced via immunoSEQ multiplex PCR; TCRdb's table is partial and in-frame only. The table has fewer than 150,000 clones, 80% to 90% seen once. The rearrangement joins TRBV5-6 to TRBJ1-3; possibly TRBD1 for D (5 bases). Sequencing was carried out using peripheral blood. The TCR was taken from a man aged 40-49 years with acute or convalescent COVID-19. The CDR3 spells CASSTGAGNTIYF. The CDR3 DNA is TGTGCCAGCAGCACGGGGGCTGGAAACACCATATATTTT.